This TCR beta chain derives from a study of CD8 T cells in Susac syndrome (dated by TCRdb to about 2019). For the wider study: Repertoire sequencing was used to test whether CD8+ T cell activation and differentiation in Susac syndrome was antigen driven. CD8+ T cell repertoire clonality was compared between some 12 healthy donors, some 14 Susac syndrome patients and roughly 15 multiple sclerosis patients. Findings and caveats that apply to the study as a whole: The study acknowledged that relatively few individuals were included in the TCR sequencing and HLA analysis.

The CDR1 and CDR2 encoded by the germline V gene are SQVTM and ANQGSEA. Compared with germline, V lacks 6 bases and J lacks 0 bases; bases without a gene match: 8. The CDR3, from cysteine to phenylalanine, totals 15 residues. Only the CDR3 part of the read is kept: 45 bases, read in frame from the first base. To note about this clonotype: The specificity of this receptor is unknown. There are no base qualities to consult, and no much larger clone falls within one base.

High-throughput TCR beta sequencing profiled peripheral blood CD8+ and CD4+ T cells from healthy donors, Susac syndrome patients and multiple sclerosis patients. Healthy donors were age- and sex-matched controls. Bulk CD8+ and CD4+ T cells were purified magnetically by negative isolation, whereas CD8+ TEMRA cells were enriched by FACS. Blood was collected in EDTA tubes and processed within 24 hours, with PBMCs isolated through density gradient centrifugation. PBMCs intended for TCR sequencing were cryopreserved in liquid nitrogen and thawed later in a water bath at 37 degrees C. The sorted or isolated CD4+, CD8+ and CD8+ TEMRA cells reached a purity of at least 90%. RNA was extracted using the RNeasy kit, and roughly 0.45 to 1 microgram was reverse transcribed with random hexamers. TCR beta CDR3 regions were amplified with the immunoSEQ multiplex PCR assay covering 54 Vbeta and 13 Jbeta segments. PCR amplification bias was corrected by using a synthetic template baseline for primer optimization and computational correction. In the authors' own workflow: Only productive sequences were kept, with reads annotated to V, D and J genes according to IMGT and analyzed in immunoSEQ Analyzer. Clonality was calculated as one minus the Shannon entropy normalized by log2 of the number of productive unique sequences. Public and private clones were assessed among the 100 most prevalent clones of each patient and control. A clone was defined as Susac-specific if it was absent from the healthy and MS cohorts, from approximately 980 published viral clones and from other ImmuneACCESS disease sequences. Through fastp at Q25 and MiXCR, TCRdb rebuilt clones from the public reads, retaining in-frame beta chains. Rows with a matching CDR3 protein are joined into one entry that keeps the most common DNA and genes. TCRdb, not the authors, supplied the V and J calls. Within this sample are 70,000 or so distinct CDR3 sequences, with 95% of them counted one time only. The leading ten clones occupy about 0.25% of the sample.

The receptor comes from a human donor in good health. Material: CD8+ T cells from PBMCs. The rearranged chain carries TRBV29-1 and TRBJ2-1; TRBD2 fits 7 bases in the junction. This receptor carries the CDR3 CSVLQRGHSYNEQFF. The nucleotides are TGCAGCGTCCTCCAGCGGGGCCACTCCTACAATGAGCAGTTCTTC.